The subject of this entry is one TCR beta chain. Only in-frame clones appear in the TCRdb table, and some are missing; sequencing was by immunoSEQ multiplex PCR. The table records about 250,000 clones, 82% of them present only once. This sample was included in a study of control samples from healthy donors and cancer patients. The V gene's germline CDR1 is MDHEN and CDR2 SYDVKM. The CDR3 length is 15 residues. The V gene end was trimmed by 6 bases and the J gene end by 2 bases; junction bases not matched to a gene: 2. The genes are TRBV28 and TRBJ2-1; 12 bases match TRBD2. The sample comprised PBMCs. This clonotype originated in a woman aged 60-75 years with lung cancer. In DNA, the CDR3 is TGTGCCAGCAGCCGGACTAGCGGGACCTACAATGAGCAGTTCTTC. It specifies CASSRTSGTYNEQFF.